The 21 T cell receptor beta chains in this list originate from one sample, sequenced in a study of blood T cell repertoires in COVID-19. Libraries were prepared by immunoSEQ multiplex PCR; TCRdb keeps only in-frame clonotypes and omits some of them. The data contain 250,000 or so clones, approximately 83% of them singletons. The sample consisted of peripheral blood. The receptors derive from a man aged 25 to 40 who had recovered from COVID-19.

The V call is TRBV5-6, the J call TRBJ2-1, with 10 bases lining up with TRBD2. Germline values: CDR1 SGHDT, CDR2 YYEEEE. The ends lost 6 bases at V and 4 bases at J; junction bases unmatched: 7. CDR3 size: 15 residues. DNA for the CDR3: TGTGCCAGCACCAATATAGCGGGGGGTTACAATGAGCAGTTCTTC. Translating it yields CASTNIAGGYNEQFF.

The V and J genes are TRBV7-2 and TRBJ1-2; unclear D gene. V was trimmed by 1 base and J by 5 bases, leaving 5 bases between them. Germline CDR1 SGHTA, CDR2 FQGNSA. The CDR3 runs 12 residues. Written as DNA, the CDR3 is TGTGCCAGCAGCTTAGACAGATATGGCTACACCTTC. Translating gives CASSLDRYGYTF.

The gene calls are TRBV5-6 and TRBJ1-6, with 7 positions matching TRBD1. The CDR3 is 17 residues long. The germline V gene encodes CDR1 SGHDT and CDR2 YYEEEE. The junction had 9 bases not matched to a gene; V was cut back by 4 bases and J by 2 bases. CDR3 loop: CASSLRQGRTYNSPLHF. The DNA of the CDR3 is TGTGCCAGCAGCCTCAGACAGGGTCGGACCTATAATTCACCCCTCCACTTT. The whole variable domain, filled in from reference TRBV5-6 and TRBJ1-6, reads DAGVTQSPTHLIKTRGQQVTLRCSPKSGHDTVSWYQQALGQGPQFIFQYYEEEERQRGNFPDRFSGHQFPNYSSELNVNALLLGDSALYLCASSLRQGRTYNSPLHFGNGTRLTVT.

The chain combines TRBV7-8 with TRBJ1-3; D uncertain. There are 15 residues in the CDR3. Germline CDR1 is SGHVS and CDR2 is FQNEAQ. Trimming removed 2 bases at V and 0 bases at J, with 8 bases between. The CDR3 nucleotides are TGTGCCAGCAGCTTACAGTTTTACTCTGGAAACACCATATATTTT. Amino acids: CASSLQFYSGNTIYF.

The chain joins TRBV6-5 to TRBJ1-3; TRBD1 might be the D (6 bases). The V end was cut by 6 bases, the J end by 4 bases, with 13 bases between. The CDR3 sequence is 14 residues long. Germline V CDR1 and CDR2: MNHEY, SVGAGI. The CDR3: CASRAPGHGNTIYF. The CDR3 DNA reads as TGTGCCAGCAGGGCCCCGGGACACGGAAACACCATATATTTT.

CDR3 residues: CASSQGAGQPQHF. The CDR3 DNA follows: TGTGCCAGCAGTCAGGGGGCGGGTCAGCCCCAGCATTTT. This chain links TRBV6-5 with TRBJ1-5; 8 bases line up with TRBD1. CDR1 and CDR2 from the germline V gene are MNHEY and SVGAGI. The junction had 3 bases not matched to a gene; V was cut back by 5 bases and J by 6 bases. The CDR3 contains 13 residues.

This chain connects TRBV9 to TRBJ2-1, with TRBD2 identical over 9 bases. Germline-derived CDR1 and CDR2 are SGDLS and YYNGEE. With V trimmed by 3 bases and J by 8 bases, 12 bases remained unmatched. The CDR3 is 16 residues long. The CDR3 loop is CASSALGRGGQDEQFF. Written as DNA, the CDR3 is TGTGCCAGCAGCGCCTTAGGGCGGGGGGGCCAGGATGAGCAGTTCTTC.

V gene TRBV29-1 combines with J gene TRBJ1-1; 8 nucleotides align to TRBD1. V dropped 2 bases and J dropped 1; count of bases not matched to a gene: 3. Germline CDR1 is SQVTM and CDR2 is ANQGSEA. The CDR3 is 14 residues long. The CDR3, as DNA: TGCAGCGTTGAACCCGGACAGGGGAACACTGAAGCTTTCTTT. It specifies CSVEPGQGNTEAFF. Full variable domain (outside the CDR3, taken from reference TRBV29-1 and TRBJ1-1): SAVISQKPSRDICQRGTSLTIQCQVDSQVTMMFWYRQQPGQSLTLIATANQGSEATYESGFVIDKFPISRPNLTFSTLTVSNMSPEDSSIYLCSVEPGQGNTEAFFGQGTRLTVV.

This chain uses TRBV2 with TRBJ1-4, with TRBD1 identical over 8 bases. The germline V gene has CDR1 SNHLY and CDR2 FYNNEI. J gave up 6 bases and V 6 bases, and 6 bases lay outside the gene matches. CDR3 size: 14 residues. The CDR3 reads CASSDGQGDEKLFF. The DNA of the CDR3 is TGTGCCAGCAGCGATGGACAGGGAGATGAAAAACTGTTTTTT.

This clone was recorded a few times. The V and J genes are TRBV28 and TRBJ2-2; TRBD1 aligns across 9 bases. Germline V gene data show CDR1 as MDHEN and CDR2 as SYDVKM. V trimming: 6 bases; J trimming: 5 bases; junction bases outside the gene matches: 4. This CDR3 has 14 residues. CDR3 DNA sequence: TGTGCCAGCAGGACGGACAGGGGAACCGGGGAGCTGTTTTTT. The encoded protein is CASRTDRGTGELFF.

The chain uses TRBV10-3 and TRBJ2-2; 8 positions agree with TRBD2. The length of the CDR3 is 18 residues. Germline loops: CDR1 ENHRY, CDR2 SYGVKD. The ends lost 10 bases at V and 7 bases at J; junction bases unmatched: 23. CDR3 amino acids: CATRSSGTRRGYIGELFF. In DNA form, the CDR3 reads TGTGCCACCCGCTCGTCAGGGACTAGGAGGGGCTACATCGGGGAGCTGTTTTTT.

This clone was picked up one time. The rearrangement joins TRBV9 to TRBJ1-2; no clear D gene. The CDR3 is made up of 14 amino acids. Per germline, CDR1 SGDLS and CDR2 YYNGEE. Trimming stripped 4 bases from V and 0 bases from J, with 10 bases between. This CDR3 reads CASSRDNSNYGYTF. CDR3 bases: TGTGCCAGCAGCAGAGACAATTCTAACTATGGCTACACCTTC.

The chain is built from TRBV28 and TRBJ1-5, with no clear D. Germline CDR1 reads MDHEN; CDR2 reads SYDVKM. This CDR3 contains 11 residues. V was cut by 5 bases and J by 7 bases, with 6 bases left in between. CDR3 loop: CASSMAQPQHF. CDR3 nucleotides: TGTGCCAGCAGTATGGCCCAGCCCCAGCATTTT.

V usage is TRBV11-1 and J usage is TRBJ2-7, with D possibly matching TRBD1 (6 bases). This CDR3 comprises 14 residues. The V and J ends lost 1 base and 1 base respectively, with 8 bases between them. Germline loops: CDR1 SGHAT, CDR2 FQDESV (reference sequence). The CDR3 DNA follows: TGTGCCAGCAGCTTAGTACAGGGATCCTACGAGCAGTACTTC. Its translation is CASSLVQGSYEQYF.

The CDR3 loop reads CASSLNGGAAPSEAFF. Written as DNA, the CDR3 is TGTGCCAGCAGCTTAAATGGGGGCGCGGCCCCATCTGAAGCTTTCTTT. The rearrangement uses TRBV7-3 and TRBJ1-1; possible D gene TRBD1, 6 bases. V gave up 1 base and J gave up 6 bases, with 18 bases separating them. CDR3 length: 16 amino acids. The V gene's germline CDR1 is SGHTA and CDR2 FQGTGA. Full variable domain (rest looked up from reference TRBV7-3 and TRBJ1-1): GAGVSQTPSNKVTEKGKYVELRCDPISGHTALYWYRQSLGQGPEFLIYFQGTGAADDSGLPNDRFFAVRPEGSVSTLKIQRTERGDSAVYLCASSLNGGAAPSEAFFGQGTRLTVV.

The chain combines TRBV10-2 with TRBJ2-1; 10 bases align to TRBD2. CDR1 and CDR2 (germline): WSHSY, SAAADI. The CDR3 length is 17 residues. Trimming removed 3 bases from V and 5 bases from J; junction bases left unmatched: 10. CDR3 region: CASSEVPGTSDHNEQFF. In nucleotides, the CDR3 is TGCGCCAGCAGTGAAGTTCCCGGGACTAGCGATCACAATGAGCAGTTCTTC.

This rearrangement joins TRBV18 to TRBJ2-3, with 12 positions matching TRBD2. CDR3 size: 15 residues. Germline values: CDR1 KGHSH, CDR2 LQKENI. Germline trimming cut 0 bases from V and 5 bases from J; bases unmatched to any gene: 0. The CDR3 DNA sequence: TGTGCCAGCTCACCACCGGGACTAGCGGGAGATACGCAGTATTTT. The encoded protein is CASSPPGLAGDTQYF. Full variable domain (outside the CDR3, taken from reference TRBV18 and TRBJ2-3): NAGVMQNPRHLVRRRGQEARLRCSPMKGHSHVYWYRQLPEEGLKFMVYLQKENIIDESGMPKERFSAEFPKEGPSILRIQQVVRGDSAAYFCASSPPGLAGDTQYFGPGTRLTVL.

This clone was detected a few times. The rearrangement links TRBV7-9 to TRBJ2-1; 7 bases agree with TRBD2. Germline CDR1 is SEHNR and CDR2 is FQNEAQ (reference sequence). The CDR3 consists of 17 residues. V was pared by 4 bases and J by 7 bases, with 16 bases of the junction left unmatched. The CDR3 protein is CASSYTRLRDYGNEQFF. The CDR3 nucleotides read TGTGCCAGCAGCTATACACGCCTTCGGGACTATGGGAATGAGCAGTTCTTC.

V gene TRBV28 combines with J gene TRBJ1-2; no clear D. The CDR3 length is 13 residues. V shed 11 bases and J shed 5 bases, with 18 bases lying between them. Germline assignment: CDR1 MDHEN and CDR2 SYDVKM. The CDR3 coding sequence is TGTGCCGTCTCCCCACGGACTATTTATGGCTACACCTTC. It encodes CAVSPRTIYGYTF.

The gene calls are TRBV28 and TRBJ2-2; the match to TRBD1 covers 7 bases. From germline, CDR1 is MDHEN and CDR2 SYDVKM. The CDR3 spans 14 residues. J gave up 6 bases and V 8 bases, and 9 bases lay outside the gene matches. The CDR3 protein is CASRGRGHPGELFF. The CDR3 coding sequence is TGTGCCAGCCGTGGAAGGGGGCATCCCGGGGAGCTGTTTTTT.

The rearrangement joins TRBV10-3 to TRBJ2-1; perhaps TRBD2 as D (6 bases). The CDR3 spans 12 residues. The ends were cut back, 8 bases at V and 6 bases at J, with 11 bases in the middle. Germline-derived CDR1 and CDR2 are ENHRY and SYGVKD. Written as DNA, the CDR3 is TGTGCCATCGGGGGGACGTCCAATGAGCAGTTCTTC. Protein product: CAIGGTSNEQFF.